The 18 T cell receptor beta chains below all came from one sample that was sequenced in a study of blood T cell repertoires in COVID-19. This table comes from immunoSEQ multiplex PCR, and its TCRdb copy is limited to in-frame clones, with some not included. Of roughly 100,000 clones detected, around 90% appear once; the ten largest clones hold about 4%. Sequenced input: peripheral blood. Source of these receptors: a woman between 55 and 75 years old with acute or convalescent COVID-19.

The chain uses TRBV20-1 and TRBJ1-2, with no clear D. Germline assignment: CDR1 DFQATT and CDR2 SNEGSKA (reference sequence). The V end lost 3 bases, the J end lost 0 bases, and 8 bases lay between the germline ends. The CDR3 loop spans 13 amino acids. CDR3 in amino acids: CSASPTTNYGYTF. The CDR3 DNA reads TGCAGTGCTAGTCCCACTACTAACTATGGCTACACCTTC.

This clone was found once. Written as DNA, the CDR3 is TGTGCCAGCAGCCGCCTCGACATAAGCTCCTACAATGAGCAGTTCTTC. It encodes CASSRLDISSYNEQFF. V and J are TRBV4-2 and TRBJ2-1, with D unclear. The ends were cut back, 4 bases at V and 0 bases at J, with 13 bases in the middle. This CDR3 has 16 residues. Germline V gives CDR1 LGHNA, CDR2 YNFKEQ.

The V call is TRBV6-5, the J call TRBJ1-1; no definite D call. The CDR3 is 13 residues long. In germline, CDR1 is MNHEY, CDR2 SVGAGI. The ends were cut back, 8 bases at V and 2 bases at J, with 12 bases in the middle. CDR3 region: CASSKQTNTEAFF. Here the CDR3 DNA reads TGTGCCAGCTCAAAACAGACAAACACTGAAGCTTTCTTT.

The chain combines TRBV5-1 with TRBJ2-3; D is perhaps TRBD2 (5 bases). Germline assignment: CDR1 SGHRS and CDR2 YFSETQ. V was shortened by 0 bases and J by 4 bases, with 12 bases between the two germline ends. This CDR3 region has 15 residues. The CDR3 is CASSLGTTGADTQYF. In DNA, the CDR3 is TGCGCCAGCAGCTTGGGGACCACCGGGGCAGATACGCAGTATTTT. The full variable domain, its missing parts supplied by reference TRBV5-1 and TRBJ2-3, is KAGVTQTPRYLIKTRGQQVTLSCSPISGHRSVSWYQQTPGQGLQFLFEYFSETQRNKGNFPGRFSGRQFSNSRSEMNVSTLELGDSALYLCASSLGTTGADTQYFGPGTRLTVL.

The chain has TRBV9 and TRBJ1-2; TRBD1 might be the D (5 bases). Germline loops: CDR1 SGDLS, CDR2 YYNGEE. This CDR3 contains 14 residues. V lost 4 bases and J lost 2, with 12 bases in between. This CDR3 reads CASSSRQSNYGYTF. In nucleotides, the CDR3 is TGTGCCAGCAGCTCCAGACAGAGCAACTATGGCTACACCTTC.

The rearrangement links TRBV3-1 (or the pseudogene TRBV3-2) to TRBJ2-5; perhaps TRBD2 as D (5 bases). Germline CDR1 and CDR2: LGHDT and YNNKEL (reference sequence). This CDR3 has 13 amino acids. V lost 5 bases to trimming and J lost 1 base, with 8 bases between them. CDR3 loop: CASSGGGQETQYF. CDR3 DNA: TGTGCCAGCAGCGGAGGAGGCCAAGAGACCCAGTACTTC.

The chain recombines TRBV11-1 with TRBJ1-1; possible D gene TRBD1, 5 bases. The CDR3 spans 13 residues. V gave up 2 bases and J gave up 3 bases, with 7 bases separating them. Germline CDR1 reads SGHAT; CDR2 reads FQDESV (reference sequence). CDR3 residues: CASSLFRDTEAFF. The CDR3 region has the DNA TGTGCCAGCAGCTTATTCAGGGACACTGAAGCTTTCTTT.

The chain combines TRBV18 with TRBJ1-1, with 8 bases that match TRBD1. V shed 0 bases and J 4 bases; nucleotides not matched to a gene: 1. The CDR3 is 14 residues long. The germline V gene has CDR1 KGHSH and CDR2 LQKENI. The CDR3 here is CASSPPDRATEAFF. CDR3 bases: TGTGCCAGCTCACCACCGGACAGGGCCACTGAAGCTTTCTTT.

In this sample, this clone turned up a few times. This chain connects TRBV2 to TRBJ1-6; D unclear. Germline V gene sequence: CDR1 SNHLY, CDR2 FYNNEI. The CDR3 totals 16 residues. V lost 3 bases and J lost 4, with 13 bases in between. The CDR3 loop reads CASSERRPGYNSPLHF. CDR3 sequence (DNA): TGTGCCAGCAGTGAGAGAAGGCCGGGGTATAATTCACCCCTCCACTTT.

CDR3 bases: TGTGCCAGCAGTTTGAGACAGTCGGCTGAAGCTTTCTTT. This gives the protein CASSLRQSAEAFF. The genes are TRBV12-3 or TRBV12-4 and TRBJ1-1, with a possible D match to TRBD1 (5 bases). Trimming left V 3 bases short and J 6 bases short, with 11 bases between. The CDR3 length is 13 residues.

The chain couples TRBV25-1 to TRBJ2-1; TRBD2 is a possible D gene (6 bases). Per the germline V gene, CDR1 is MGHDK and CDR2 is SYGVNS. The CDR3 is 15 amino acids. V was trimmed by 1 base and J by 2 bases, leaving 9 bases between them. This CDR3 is CASSELWGAYNEQFF. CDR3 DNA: TGTGCCAGCAGTGAATTATGGGGGGCCTACAATGAGCAGTTCTTC.

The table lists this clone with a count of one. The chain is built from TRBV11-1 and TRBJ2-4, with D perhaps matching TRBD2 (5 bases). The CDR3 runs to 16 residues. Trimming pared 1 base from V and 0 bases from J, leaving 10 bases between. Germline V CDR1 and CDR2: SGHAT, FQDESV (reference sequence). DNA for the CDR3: TGTGCCAGCAGCTTAGGCGGAGGCAGAGCCAAAAACATTCAGTACTTC. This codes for CASSLGGGRAKNIQYF.

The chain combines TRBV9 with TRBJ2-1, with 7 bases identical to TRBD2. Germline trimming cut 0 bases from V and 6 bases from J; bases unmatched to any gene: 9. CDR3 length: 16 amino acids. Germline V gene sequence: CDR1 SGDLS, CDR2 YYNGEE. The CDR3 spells CASSVADWGRANEQFF. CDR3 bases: TGTGCCAGCAGCGTAGCTGATTGGGGGAGGGCCAATGAGCAGTTCTTC.

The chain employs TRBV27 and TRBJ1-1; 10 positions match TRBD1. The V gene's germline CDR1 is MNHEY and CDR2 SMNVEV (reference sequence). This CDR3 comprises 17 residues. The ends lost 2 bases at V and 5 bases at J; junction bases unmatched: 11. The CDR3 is CASSLRGQGLRRTEAFF. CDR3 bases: TGTGCCAGCAGTTTAAGGGGACAGGGGTTGAGGAGGACTGAAGCTTTCTTT.

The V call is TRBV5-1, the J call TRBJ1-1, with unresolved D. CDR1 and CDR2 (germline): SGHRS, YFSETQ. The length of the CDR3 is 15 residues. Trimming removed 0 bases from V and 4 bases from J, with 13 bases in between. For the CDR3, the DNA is TGCGCCAGCAGCTTGGATAGAGGGAAGGGCACTGAAGCTTTCTTT. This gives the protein CASSLDRGKGTEAFF.

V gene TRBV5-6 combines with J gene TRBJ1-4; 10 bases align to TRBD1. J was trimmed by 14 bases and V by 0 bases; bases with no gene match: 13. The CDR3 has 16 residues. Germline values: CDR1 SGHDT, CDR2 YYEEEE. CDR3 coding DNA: TGTGCCAGCAGCTTGGTCGGGACAGGGGACGCTCAGGGGCTGTTTTTT. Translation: CASSLVGTGDAQGLFF.

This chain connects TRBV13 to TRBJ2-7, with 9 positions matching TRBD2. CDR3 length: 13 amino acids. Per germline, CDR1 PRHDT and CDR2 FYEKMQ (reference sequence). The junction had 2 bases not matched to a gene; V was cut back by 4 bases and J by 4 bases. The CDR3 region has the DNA TGTGCCAGCAGCTCGACTAGCGGATACGAGCAGTACTTC. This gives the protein CASSSTSGYEQYF.

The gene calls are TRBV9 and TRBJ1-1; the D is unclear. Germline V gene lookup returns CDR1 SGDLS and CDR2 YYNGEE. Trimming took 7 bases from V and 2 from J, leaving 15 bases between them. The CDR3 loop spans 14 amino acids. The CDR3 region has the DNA TGTGCCAGCTCACTAAGTTTAGGCAACACTGAAGCTTTCTTT. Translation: CASSLSLGNTEAFF. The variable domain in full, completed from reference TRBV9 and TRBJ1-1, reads DSGVTQTPKHLITATGQRVTLRCSPRSGDLSVYWYQQSLDQGLQFLIQYYNGEERAKGNILERFSAQQFPDLHSELNLSSLELGDSALYFCASSLSLGNTEAFFGQGTRLTVV.